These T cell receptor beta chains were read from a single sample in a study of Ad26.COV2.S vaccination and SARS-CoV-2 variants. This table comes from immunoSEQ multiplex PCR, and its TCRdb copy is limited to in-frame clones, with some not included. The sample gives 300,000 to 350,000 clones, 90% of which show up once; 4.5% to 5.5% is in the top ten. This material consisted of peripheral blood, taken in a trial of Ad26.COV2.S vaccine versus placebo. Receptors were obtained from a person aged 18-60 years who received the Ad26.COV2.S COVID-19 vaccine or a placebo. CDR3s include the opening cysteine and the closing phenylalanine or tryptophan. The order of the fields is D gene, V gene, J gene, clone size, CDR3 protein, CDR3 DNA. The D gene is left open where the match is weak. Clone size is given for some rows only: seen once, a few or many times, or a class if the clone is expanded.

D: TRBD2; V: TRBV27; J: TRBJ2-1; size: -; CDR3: CASSWGLAGVYNEQFF; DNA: TGTGCCAGCAGTTGGGGACTAGCGGGCGTCTACAATGAGCAGTTCTTC
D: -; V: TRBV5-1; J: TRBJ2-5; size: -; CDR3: CASSLGEQETQYF; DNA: TGCGCCAGCAGCTTGGGAGAGCAAGAGACCCAGTACTTC
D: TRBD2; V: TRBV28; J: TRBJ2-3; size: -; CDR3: CASSPGLAGSRSGTDTQYF; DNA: TGTGCCAGCAGTCCCGGACTAGCGGGTAGCAGAAGCGGCACAGATACGCAGTATTTT
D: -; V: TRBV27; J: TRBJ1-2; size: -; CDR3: CASSLDQGPVSGYTF; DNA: TGTGCCAGCAGTTTAGATCAGGGGCCTGTGTCGGGCTACACCTTC
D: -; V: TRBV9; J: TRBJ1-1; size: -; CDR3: CASSAVTEAFF; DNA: TGTGCCAGCAGCGCCGTCACTGAAGCTTTCTTT
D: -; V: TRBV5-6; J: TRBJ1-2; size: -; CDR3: CASSFLGVGVDYGYTF; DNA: TGTGCCAGCAGCTTCCTAGGGGTTGGCGTGGACTATGGCTACACCTTC
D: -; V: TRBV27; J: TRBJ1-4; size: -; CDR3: CASSPHPFQGIPSIGIEKLFF; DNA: TGTGCCAGCAGTCCGCACCCCTTTCAGGGAATTCCGTCGATCGGGATAGAAAAACTGTTTTTT
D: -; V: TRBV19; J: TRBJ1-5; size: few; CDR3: CASSTWDQPQHF; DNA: TGTGCCAGTAGTACTTGGGATCAGCCCCAGCATTTT
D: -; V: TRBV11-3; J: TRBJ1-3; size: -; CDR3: CASSNPRSSGNTIYF; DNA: TGTGCCAGCAGTAACCCACGGAGCTCTGGAAACACCATATATTTT
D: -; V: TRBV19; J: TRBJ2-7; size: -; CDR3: CASRDAYEQYF; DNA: TGTGCCAGTAGAGATGCCTACGAGCAGTACTTC
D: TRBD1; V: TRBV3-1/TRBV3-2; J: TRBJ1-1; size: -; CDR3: CASSPRTGPPPNTEAFF; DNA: TGTGCCAGCAGCCCGCGGACAGGGCCTCCCCCGAACACTGAAGCTTTCTTT
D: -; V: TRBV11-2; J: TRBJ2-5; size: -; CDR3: CASSFPQGPTETQYF; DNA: TGTGCCAGCAGCTTCCCCCAGGGTCCCACTGAGACCCAGTACTTC
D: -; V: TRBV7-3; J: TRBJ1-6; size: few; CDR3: CASSLTALHF; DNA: TGTGCCAGCAGCTTAACAGCCCTCCACTTT
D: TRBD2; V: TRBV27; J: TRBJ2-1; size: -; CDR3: CASSKPGLAGYEQFF; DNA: TGTGCCAGCAGTAAACCGGGACTAGCGGGATATGAGCAGTTCTTC
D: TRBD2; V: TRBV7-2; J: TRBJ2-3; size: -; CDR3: CASSSRLAGTDTQYF; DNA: TGTGCCAGCAGCTCCCGCCTAGCGGGCACAGATACGCAGTATTTT
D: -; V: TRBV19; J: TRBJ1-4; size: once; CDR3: CASSQGFGEKLFF; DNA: TGTGCCAGTAGCCAGGGTTTTGGGGAAAAACTGTTTTTT
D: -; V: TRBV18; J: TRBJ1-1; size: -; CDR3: CASSPLPGAMNTEAFF; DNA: TGTGCCAGCTCACCATTGCCAGGGGCCATGAACACTGAAGCTTTCTTT
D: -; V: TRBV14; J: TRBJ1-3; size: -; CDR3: CASSPPGSGNTIYF; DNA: TGTGCCAGCAGCCCTCCAGGGTCAGGAAACACCATATATTTT
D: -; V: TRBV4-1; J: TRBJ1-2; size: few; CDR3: CASSSRESYGYTF; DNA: TGCGCCAGCAGCTCCAGGGAAAGCTATGGCTACACCTTC
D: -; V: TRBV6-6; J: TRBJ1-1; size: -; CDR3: CASKQPGVTEAFF; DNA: TGTGCCAGCAAGCAACCGGGGGTCACTGAAGCTTTCTTT
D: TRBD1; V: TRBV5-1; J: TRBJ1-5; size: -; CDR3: CASSPGQGRGVIGSNQPQHF; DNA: TGCGCCAGCTCCCCGGGACAGGGACGGGGGGTCATCGGTAGCAATCAGCCCCAGCATTTT
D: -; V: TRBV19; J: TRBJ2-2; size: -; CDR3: CASSMGANTGELFF; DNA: TGTGCCAGTAGTATGGGAGCGAACACCGGGGAGCTGTTTTTT
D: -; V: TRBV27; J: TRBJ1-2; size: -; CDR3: CASSWTSNIYGYTF; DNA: TGTGCCAGCAGCTGGACATCTAATATCTATGGCTACACCTTC
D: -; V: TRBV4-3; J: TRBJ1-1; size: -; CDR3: CASSRNYRESTEAFF; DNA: TGCGCCAGCAGCCGAAATTACAGGGAAAGCACTGAAGCTTTCTTT
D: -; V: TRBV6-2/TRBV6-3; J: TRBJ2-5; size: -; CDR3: CASSPTAGAGETQYF; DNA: TGTGCCAGCAGCCCGACGGCGGGGGCCGGCGAGACCCAGTACTTC
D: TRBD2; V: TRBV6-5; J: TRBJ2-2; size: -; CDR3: CASSYSKRGTGELFF; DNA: TGTGCCAGCAGTTACTCTAAGCGGGGCACCGGGGAGCTGTTTTTT
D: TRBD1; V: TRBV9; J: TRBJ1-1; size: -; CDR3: CASSVTGGNTEAFF; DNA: TGTGCCAGCAGCGTTACAGGGGGGAACACTGAAGCTTTCTTT
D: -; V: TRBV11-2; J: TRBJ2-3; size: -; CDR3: CASRLTADTQYF; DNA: TGTGCCAGCAGGCTCACAGCAGATACGCAGTATTTT
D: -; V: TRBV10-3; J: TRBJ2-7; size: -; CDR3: CAISDRVNEQYF; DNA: TGTGCCATCAGTGACAGGGTAAACGAGCAGTACTTC
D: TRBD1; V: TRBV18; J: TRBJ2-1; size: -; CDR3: CASSPGQPEQFF; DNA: TGTGCCAGCTCACCGGGACAGCCCGAGCAGTTCTTC
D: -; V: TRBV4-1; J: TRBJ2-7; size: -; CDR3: CASSQEVRGTYEQYF; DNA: TGCGCCAGCAGCCAAGAGGTGCGGGGAACCTACGAGCAGTACTTC
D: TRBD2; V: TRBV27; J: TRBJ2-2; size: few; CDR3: CASSLVSSGRQNGELFF; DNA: TGTGCCAGCAGTTTGGTGTCCAGCGGGAGACAAAACGGGGAGCTGTTTTTT
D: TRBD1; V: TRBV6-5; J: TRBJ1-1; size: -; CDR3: CASRRGQGFTEAFF; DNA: TGTGCCAGCAGACGTGGACAGGGGTTCACTGAAGCTTTCTTT
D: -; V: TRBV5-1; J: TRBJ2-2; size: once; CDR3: CASSLVTGTGELFF; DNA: TGCGCCAGCAGCTTGGTGACTGGCACCGGGGAGCTGTTTTTT
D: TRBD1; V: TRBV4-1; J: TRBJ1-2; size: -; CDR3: CASSHFPRDRGLYGYTF; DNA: TGCGCCAGCAGCCATTTTCCCCGGGACAGGGGGCTCTATGGCTACACCTTC
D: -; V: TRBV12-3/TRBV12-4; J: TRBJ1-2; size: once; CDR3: CASSSTEDYGYTF; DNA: TGTGCCAGCAGTTCAACAGAGGACTATGGCTACACCTTC
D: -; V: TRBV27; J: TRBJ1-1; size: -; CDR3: CASSSPVRGTEAFF; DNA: TGTGCCAGCAGTTCACCGGTACGCGGCACTGAAGCTTTCTTT
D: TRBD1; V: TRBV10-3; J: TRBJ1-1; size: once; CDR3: CAISEGLQGALSTEAFF; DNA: TGTGCCATCAGTGAGGGTTTGCAGGGGGCCCTGAGCACTGAAGCTTTCTTT
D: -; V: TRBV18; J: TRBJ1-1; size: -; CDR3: CASSLIGDLQGKGSGNTEAFF; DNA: TGTGCCAGCTCACTTATCGGGGATTTACAGGGAAAAGGATCGGGGAATACTGAAGCTTTCTTT
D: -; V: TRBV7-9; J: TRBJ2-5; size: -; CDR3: CASSLGQLETQYF; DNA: TGTGCCAGCAGCTTAGGGCAGCTAGAGACCCAGTACTTC
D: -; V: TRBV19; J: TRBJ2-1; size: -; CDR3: CASSVNLQARELRGSYNEQFF; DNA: TGTGCCAGTAGTGTAAACCTGCAGGCCCGCGAACTTCGGGGCTCCTACAATGAGCAGTTCTTC
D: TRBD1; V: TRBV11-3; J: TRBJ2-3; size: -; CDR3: CASSLVSGGLTDTQYF; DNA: TGTGCCAGCAGCTTAGTATCAGGGGGCTTGACAGATACGCAGTATTTT